This T cell receptor (beta chain) stems from a study of blood T cells in healthy people across ages. The CDR3 loop spans 15 amino acids. Looked up from germline, CDR1 is DFQATT and CDR2 is SNEGSKA (reference sequence). V dropped 0 bases and J dropped 11; count of bases not matched to a gene: 7. It was with a sample-barcoded 5' primer and a J-beta primer mix that a second PCR of roughly 6 to 12 cycles was run. A template-switch adaptor that had 12 random nucleotides put a tag on each cDNA molecule. In TCRdb, the 5' RACE reads were re-called with MiXCR into one record per CDR3 protein. The data hold roughly 640,000 distinct CDR3 sequences, with around 31% observed a single time. The individuals who served as donors were healthy Caucasians living in Russia, aged about 6 to 90. PBMCs numbering at least 6.5 million were isolated per sample. Study results and caveats: Versus aged donors, long-lived donors had higher diversity and more naive CD4+ cells.

This clonotype was picked up many times. What it binds is not known. The rearrangement uses TRBV20-1 and TRBJ1-4; 12 bases map to TRBD1. Input material: blood. This clonotype originated in a woman of 80 years or more in good health. The DNA of the CDR3 is TGCAGTGCTAGAGATTCAGGGACAGGGGGCACCAAACTGTTTTTT. Translated, it gives CSARDSGTGGTKLFF.